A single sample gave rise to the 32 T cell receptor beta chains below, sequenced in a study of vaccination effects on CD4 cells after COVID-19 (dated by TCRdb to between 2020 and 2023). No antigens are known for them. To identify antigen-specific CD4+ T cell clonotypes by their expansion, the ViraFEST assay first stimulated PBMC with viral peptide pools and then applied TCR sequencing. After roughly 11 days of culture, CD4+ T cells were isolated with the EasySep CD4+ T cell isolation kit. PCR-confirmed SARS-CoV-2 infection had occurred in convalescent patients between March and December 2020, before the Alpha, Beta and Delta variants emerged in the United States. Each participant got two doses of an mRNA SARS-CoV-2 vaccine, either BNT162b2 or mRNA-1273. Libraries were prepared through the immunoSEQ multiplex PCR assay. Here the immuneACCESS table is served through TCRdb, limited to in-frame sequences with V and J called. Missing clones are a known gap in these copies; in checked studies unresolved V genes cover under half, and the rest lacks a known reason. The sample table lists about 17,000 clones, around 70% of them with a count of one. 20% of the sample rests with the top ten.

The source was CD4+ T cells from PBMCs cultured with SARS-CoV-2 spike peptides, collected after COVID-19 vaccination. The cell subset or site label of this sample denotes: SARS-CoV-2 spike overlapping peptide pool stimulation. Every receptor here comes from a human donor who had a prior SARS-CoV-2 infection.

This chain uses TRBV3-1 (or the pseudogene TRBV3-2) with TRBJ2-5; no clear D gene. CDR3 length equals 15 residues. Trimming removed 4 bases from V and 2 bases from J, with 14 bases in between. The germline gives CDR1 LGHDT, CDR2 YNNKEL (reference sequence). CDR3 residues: CASSPLVGFQETQYF. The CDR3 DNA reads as TGTGCCAGCAGCCCGTTAGTCGGGTTTCAAGAGACCCAGTACTTC.

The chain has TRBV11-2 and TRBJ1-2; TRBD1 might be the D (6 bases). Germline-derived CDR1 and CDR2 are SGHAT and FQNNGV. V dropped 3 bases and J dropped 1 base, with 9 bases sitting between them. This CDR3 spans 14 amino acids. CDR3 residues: CASSFLDSNYGYTF. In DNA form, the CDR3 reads TGTGCCAGCAGCTTCCTGGACAGTAACTATGGCTACACCTTC. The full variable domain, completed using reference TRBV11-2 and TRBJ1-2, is EAGVAQSPRYKIIEKRQSVAFWCNPISGHATLYWYQQILGQGPKLLIQFQNNGVVDDSQLPKDRFSAERLKGVDSTLKIQPAKLEDSAVYLCASSFLDSNYGYTFGSGTRLTVV.

The CDR3 protein is CASRQRGSTAAQETQYF. The DNA of the CDR3 is TGTGCCAGCAGGCAGAGGGGCTCGACAGCGGCCCAGGAGACCCAGTACTTC. J is TRBJ2-5 and V is TRBV27; tentatively, D is TRBD1 or TRBD2 (5 bases each). Germline lookup yields CDR1 MNHEY and CDR2 SMNVEV (reference sequence). The germline V and J ends were trimmed by 6 bases and 5 bases, with 25 bases remaining between them. The CDR3 extends over 17 amino acids.

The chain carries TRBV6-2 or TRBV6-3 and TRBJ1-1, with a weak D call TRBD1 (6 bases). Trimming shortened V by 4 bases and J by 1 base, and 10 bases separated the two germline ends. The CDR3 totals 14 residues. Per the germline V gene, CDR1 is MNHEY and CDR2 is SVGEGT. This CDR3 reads CASSWDIGNTEAFF. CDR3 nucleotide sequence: TGTGCCAGCAGTTGGGACATAGGGAACACTGAAGCTTTCTTT.

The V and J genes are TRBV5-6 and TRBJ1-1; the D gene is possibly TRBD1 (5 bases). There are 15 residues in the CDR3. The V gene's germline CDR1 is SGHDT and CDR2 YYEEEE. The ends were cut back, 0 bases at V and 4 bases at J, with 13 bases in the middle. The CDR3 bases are TGTGCCAGCAGCTTGGGGTGGGGGGTGACCACTGAAGCTTTCTTT. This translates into CASSLGWGVTTEAFF.

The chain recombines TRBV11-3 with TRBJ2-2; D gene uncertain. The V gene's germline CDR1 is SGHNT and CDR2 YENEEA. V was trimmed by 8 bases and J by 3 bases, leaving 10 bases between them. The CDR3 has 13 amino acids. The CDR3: CASSRPDTGELFF. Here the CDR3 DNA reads TGTGCCAGCTCCCGACCCGACACCGGGGAGCTGTTTTTT.

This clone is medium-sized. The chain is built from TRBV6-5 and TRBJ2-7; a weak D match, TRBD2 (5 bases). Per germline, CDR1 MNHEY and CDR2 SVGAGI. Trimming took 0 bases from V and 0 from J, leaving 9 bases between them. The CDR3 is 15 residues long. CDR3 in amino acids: CASSYSADGSYEQYF. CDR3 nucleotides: TGTGCCAGCAGTTACTCAGCGGACGGCTCCTACGAGCAGTACTTC.

CDR3 in DNA: TGTGCCAGTAGTCCGGGGCAGATACCGGCAGATACGCAGTATTTT. Translation: CASSPGQIPADTQYF. This sequence joins TRBV19 and TRBJ2-3; D tentatively fits TRBD1 or TRBD2 (5 bases each). This CDR3 region has 15 residues. Trimming removed 5 bases from V and 4 bases from J, with 16 bases in between. From germline, CDR1 is LNHDA and CDR2 SQIVND (reference sequence).

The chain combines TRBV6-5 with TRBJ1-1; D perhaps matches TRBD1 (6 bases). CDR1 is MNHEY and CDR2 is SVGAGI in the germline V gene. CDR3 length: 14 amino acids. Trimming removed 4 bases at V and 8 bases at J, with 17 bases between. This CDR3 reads CASSLRVRGPEAFF. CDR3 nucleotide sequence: TGTGCCAGCAGTTTGCGGGTCAGGGGCCCCGAAGCTTTCTTT.

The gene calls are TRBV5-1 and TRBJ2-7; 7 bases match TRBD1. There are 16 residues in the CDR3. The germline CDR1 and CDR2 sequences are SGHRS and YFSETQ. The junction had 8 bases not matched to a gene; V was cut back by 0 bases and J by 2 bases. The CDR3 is CASSLELGTVTYEQYF. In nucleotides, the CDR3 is TGCGCCAGCAGCTTGGAACTCGGGACAGTCACCTACGAGCAGTACTTC.

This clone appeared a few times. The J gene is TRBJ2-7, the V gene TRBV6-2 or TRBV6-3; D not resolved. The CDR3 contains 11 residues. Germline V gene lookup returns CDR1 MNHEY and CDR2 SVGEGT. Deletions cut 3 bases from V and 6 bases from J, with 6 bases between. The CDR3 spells CASSYASEQYF. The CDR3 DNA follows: TGTGCCAGCAGTTATGCAAGCGAGCAGTACTTC.

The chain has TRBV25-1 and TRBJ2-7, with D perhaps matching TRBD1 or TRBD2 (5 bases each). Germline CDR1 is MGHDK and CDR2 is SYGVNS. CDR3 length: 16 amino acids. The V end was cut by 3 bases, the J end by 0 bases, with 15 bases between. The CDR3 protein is CASSDDERGRSYEQYF. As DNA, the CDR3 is TGTGCCAGCAGTGATGATGAGAGGGGCCGCTCCTACGAGCAGTACTTC.

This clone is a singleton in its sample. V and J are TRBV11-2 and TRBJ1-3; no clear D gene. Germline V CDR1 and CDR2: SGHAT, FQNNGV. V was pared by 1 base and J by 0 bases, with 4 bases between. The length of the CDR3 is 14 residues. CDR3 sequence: CASSLAGSGNTIYF. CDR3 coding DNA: TGTGCCAGCAGCTTAGCCGGCTCTGGAAACACCATATATTTT.

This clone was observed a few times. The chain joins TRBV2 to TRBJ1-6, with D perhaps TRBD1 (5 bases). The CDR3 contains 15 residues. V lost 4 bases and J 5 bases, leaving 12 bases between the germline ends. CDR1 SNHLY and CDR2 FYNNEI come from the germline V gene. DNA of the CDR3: TGTGCCAGCAGTGTCGGTGGGGGTAATAATTCACCCCTCCACTTT. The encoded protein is CASSVGGGNNSPLHF. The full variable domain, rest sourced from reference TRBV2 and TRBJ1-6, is EPEVTQTPSHQVTQMGQEVILRCVPISNHLYFYWYRQILGQKVEFLVSFYNNEISEKSEIFDDQFSVERPDGSNFTLKIRSTKLEDSAMYFCASSVGGGNNSPLHFGNGTRLTVT.

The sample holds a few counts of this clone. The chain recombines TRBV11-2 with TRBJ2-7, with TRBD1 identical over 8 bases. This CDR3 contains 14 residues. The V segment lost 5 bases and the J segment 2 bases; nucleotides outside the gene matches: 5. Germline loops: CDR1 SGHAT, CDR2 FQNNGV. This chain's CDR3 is CASSKTGGTYEQYF. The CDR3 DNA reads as TGTGCCAGCAGCAAAACAGGGGGGACCTACGAGCAGTACTTC.

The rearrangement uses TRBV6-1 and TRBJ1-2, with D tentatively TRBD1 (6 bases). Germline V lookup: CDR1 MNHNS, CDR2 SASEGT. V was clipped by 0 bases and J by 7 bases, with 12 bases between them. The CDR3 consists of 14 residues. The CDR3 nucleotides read TGTGCCAGCAGTGAAGCTAGGACAGTCCGTGGCTACACCTTC. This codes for CASSEARTVRGYTF.

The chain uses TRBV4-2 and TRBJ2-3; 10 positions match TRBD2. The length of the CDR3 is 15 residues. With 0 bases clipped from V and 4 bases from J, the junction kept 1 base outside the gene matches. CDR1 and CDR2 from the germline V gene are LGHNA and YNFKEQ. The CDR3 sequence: CASSQELAGSDTQYF. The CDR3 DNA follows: TGTGCCAGCAGCCAAGAACTAGCGGGATCAGATACGCAGTATTTT.

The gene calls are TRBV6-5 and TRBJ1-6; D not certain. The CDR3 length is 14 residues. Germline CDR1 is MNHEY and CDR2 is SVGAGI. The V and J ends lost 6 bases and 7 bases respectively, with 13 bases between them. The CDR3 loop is CASRPDGSNSPLHF. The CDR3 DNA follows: TGTGCCAGCAGGCCCGACGGCTCAAATTCACCCCTCCACTTT.

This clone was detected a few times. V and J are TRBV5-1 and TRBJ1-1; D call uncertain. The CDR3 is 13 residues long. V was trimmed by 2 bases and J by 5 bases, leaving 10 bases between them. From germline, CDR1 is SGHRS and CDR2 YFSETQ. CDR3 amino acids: CASSFTTATEAFF. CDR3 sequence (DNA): TGCGCCAGCAGCTTTACTACAGCTACTGAAGCTTTCTTT.

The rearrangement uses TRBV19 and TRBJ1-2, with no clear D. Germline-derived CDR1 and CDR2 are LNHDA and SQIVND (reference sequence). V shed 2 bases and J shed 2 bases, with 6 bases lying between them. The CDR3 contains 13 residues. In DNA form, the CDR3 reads TGTGCCAGTAGTATACGTGTAAACTATGGCTACACCTTC. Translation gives CASSIRVNYGYTF.

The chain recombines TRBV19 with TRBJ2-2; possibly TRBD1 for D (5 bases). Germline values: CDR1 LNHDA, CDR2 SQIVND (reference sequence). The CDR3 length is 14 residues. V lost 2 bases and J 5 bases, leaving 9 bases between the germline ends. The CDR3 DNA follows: TGTGCCAGTAGTATAACCAGGGCGACCGGGGAGCTGTTTTTT. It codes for CASSITRATGELFF.

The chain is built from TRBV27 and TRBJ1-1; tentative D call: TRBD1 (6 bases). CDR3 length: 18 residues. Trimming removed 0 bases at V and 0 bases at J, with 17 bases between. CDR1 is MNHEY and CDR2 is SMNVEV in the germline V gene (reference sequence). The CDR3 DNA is TGTGCCAGCAGTTTATCGCCGAACAGGGTAGGCATGAACACTGAAGCTTTCTTT. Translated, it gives CASSLSPNRVGMNTEAFF.

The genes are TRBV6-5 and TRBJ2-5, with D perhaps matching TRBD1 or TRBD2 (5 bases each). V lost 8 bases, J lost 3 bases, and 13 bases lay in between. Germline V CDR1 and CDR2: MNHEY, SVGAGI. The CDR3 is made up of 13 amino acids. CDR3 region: CASAPGRKETQYF. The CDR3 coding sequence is TGTGCCAGCGCCCCGGGACGAAAAGAGACCCAGTACTTC.

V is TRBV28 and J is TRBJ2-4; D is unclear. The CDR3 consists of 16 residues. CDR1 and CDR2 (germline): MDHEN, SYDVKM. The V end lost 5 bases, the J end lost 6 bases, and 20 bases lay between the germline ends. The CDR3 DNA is TGTGCCAGCAGTACCTCTTGGGGTGAGTCGGGAAACATTCAGTACTTC. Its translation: CASSTSWGESGNIQYF.

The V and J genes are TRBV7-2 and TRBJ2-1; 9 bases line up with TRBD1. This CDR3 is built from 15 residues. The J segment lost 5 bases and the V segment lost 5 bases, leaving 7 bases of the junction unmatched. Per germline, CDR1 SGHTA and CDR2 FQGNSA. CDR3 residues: CASSPRTGANNEQFF. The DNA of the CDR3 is TGTGCCAGCAGCCCGCGGACAGGGGCGAACAATGAGCAGTTCTTC.

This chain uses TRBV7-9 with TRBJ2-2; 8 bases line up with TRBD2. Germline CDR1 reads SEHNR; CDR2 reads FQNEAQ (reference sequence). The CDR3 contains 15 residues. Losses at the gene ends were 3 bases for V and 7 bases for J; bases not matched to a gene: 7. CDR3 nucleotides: TGTGCCAGCAGCTTGATAAGCGGGAGTGTCGGGGAGCTGTTTTTT. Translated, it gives CASSLISGSVGELFF.

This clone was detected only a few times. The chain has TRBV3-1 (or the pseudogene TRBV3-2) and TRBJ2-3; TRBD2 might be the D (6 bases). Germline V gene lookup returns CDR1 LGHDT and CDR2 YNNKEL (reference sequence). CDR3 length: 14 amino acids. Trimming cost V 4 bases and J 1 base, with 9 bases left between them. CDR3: CASSLGGGTDTQYF. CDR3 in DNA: TGTGCCAGCAGCCTCGGGGGTGGCACAGATACGCAGTATTTT.

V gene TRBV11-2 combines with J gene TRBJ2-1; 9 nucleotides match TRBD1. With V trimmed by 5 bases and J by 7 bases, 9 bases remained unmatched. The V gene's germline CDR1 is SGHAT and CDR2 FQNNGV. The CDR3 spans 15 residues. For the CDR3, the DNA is TGTGCCAGCAGCCGCCAGGGACAGGGAATAAATGAGCAGTTCTTC. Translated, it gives CASSRQGQGINEQFF.

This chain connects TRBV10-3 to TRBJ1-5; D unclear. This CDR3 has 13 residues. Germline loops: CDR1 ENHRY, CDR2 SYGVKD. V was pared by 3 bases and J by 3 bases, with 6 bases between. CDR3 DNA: TGTGCCATCAGTGACAGCTTCAATCAGCCCCAGCATTTT. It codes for CAISDSFNQPQHF.

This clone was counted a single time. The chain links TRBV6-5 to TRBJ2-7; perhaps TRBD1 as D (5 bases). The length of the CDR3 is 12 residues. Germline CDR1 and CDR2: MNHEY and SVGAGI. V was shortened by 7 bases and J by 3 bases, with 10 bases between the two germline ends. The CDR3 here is CASKGVGYEQYF. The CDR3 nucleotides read TGTGCCAGCAAAGGGGTCGGCTACGAGCAGTACTTC.

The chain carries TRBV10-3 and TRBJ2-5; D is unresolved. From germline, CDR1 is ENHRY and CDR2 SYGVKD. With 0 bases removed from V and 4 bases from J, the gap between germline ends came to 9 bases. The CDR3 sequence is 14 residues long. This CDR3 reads CAISESTSGETQYF. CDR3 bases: TGTGCCATCAGTGAGTCTACTTCCGGAGAGACCCAGTACTTC.

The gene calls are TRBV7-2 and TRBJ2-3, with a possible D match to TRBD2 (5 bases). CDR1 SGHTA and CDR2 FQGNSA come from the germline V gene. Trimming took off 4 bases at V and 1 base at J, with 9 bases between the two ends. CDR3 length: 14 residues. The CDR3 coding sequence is TGTGCCAGCAGCTGGATCGGGGGCACAGATACGCAGTATTTT. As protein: CASSWIGGTDTQYF.